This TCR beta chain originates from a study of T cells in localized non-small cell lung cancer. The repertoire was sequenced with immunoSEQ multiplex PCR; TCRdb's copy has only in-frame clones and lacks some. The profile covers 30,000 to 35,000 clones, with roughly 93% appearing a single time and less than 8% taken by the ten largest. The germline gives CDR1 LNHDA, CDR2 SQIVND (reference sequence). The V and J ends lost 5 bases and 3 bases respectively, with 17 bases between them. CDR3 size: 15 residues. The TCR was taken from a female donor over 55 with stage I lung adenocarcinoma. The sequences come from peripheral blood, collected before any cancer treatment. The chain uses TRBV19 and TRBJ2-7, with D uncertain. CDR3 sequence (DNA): TGTGCCAGTAGTGCTCGACAAAACCAGGTCTACGAGCAGTACTTC. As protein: CASSARQNQVYEQYF.